A selection of T cell receptor beta chains follows, all from one sample in a study of response to subunit inactivated influenza vaccine. TCRdb passed the RT-PCR reads through MiXCR, listing each CDR3 protein once. The sample contains roughly 700,000 distinct CDR3 sequences, roughly 13% of which appear only once. Sequencing used PBMCs from blood, obtained 14 days before vaccination. These receptors came from a middle-aged man who received an inactivated influenza vaccine. Both conserved end residues are part of each CDR3. The D gene is left open where the match is weak. Not all rows give a size; the values are once, few, many and, for expanded clones, a class.

clone size: NA; V gene: TRBV7-8; J gene: TRBJ1-2; D gene: NA; CDR3 protein: CASSLAGYNYGYTF; CDR3 DNA: TGTGCCAGCAGCTTAGCCGGGTATAACTATGGCTACACCTTC
clone size: many; V gene: TRBV12-3/TRBV12-4; J gene: TRBJ2-2; D gene: TRBD2; CDR3 protein: CASTWASGNTGELFF; CDR3 DNA: TGTGCCAGCACCTGGGCTAGCGGGAACACCGGGGAGCTGTTTTTT
clone size: few; V gene: TRBV6-1; J gene: TRBJ2-7; D gene: TRBD1; CDR3 protein: CASSLGQGSPYEQYF; CDR3 DNA: TGTGCCAGCAGTCTCGGACAGGGGAGCCCCTACGAGCAGTACTTC
clone size: NA; V gene: TRBV28; J gene: TRBJ2-1; D gene: NA; CDR3 protein: CASSPSSDPSYNEQFF; CDR3 DNA: TGTGCCAGCAGTCCGAGTTCGGACCCCTCCTACAATGAGCAGTTCTTC
clone size: few; V gene: TRBV20-1; J gene: TRBJ1-5; D gene: TRBD1; CDR3 protein: CSAGRVTGGGNQPQHF; CDR3 DNA: TGCAGTGCTGGACGGGTAACAGGGGGTGGCAATCAGCCCCAGCATTTT
clone size: few; V gene: TRBV20-1; J gene: TRBJ2-3; D gene: NA; CDR3 protein: CSARARAAACTDTQYF; CDR3 DNA: TGCAGTGCTAGAGCCAGGGCGGCAGCCTGCACAGATACGCAGTATTTT
clone size: NA; V gene: TRBV7-2; J gene: TRBJ2-3; D gene: NA; CDR3 protein: CASSFRDRGNFGTDTQYF; CDR3 DNA: TGTGCCAGCAGCTTCCGGGACCGGGGGAACTTCGGTACAGATACGCAGTATTTT
clone size: few; V gene: TRBV7-9; J gene: TRBJ2-7; D gene: TRBD1; CDR3 protein: CASSSGGTGGYEQYF; CDR3 DNA: TGTGCCAGCAGCTCCGGCGGGACAGGGGGATACGAGCAGTACTTC
clone size: few; V gene: TRBV3-1; J gene: TRBJ2-1; D gene: NA; CDR3 protein: CASSQLGTTILRGSYNEQFF; CDR3 DNA: TGTGCCAGCAGCCAACTTGGGACCACAATTCTCCGCGGCTCCTACAATGAGCAGTTCTTC
clone size: few; V gene: TRBV5-1; J gene: TRBJ2-7; D gene: NA; CDR3 protein: CASSGEVPYEQYF; CDR3 DNA: TGCGCCAGCAGCGGGGAGGTGCCCTACGAGCAGTACTTC
clone size: few; V gene: TRBV7-3; J gene: TRBJ2-2; D gene: NA; CDR3 protein: CASSLRDVSGELFF; CDR3 DNA: TGTGCCAGCAGCCTCCGGGACGTATCCGGGGAGCTGTTTTTT
clone size: many; V gene: TRBV10-3; J gene: TRBJ2-7; D gene: NA; CDR3 protein: CAIKADWEQYF; CDR3 DNA: TGTGCCATCAAGGCCGATTGGGAGCAGTACTTC
clone size: few; V gene: TRBV3-1; J gene: TRBJ1-2; D gene: NA; CDR3 protein: CASSQDATFGYTF; CDR3 DNA: TGTGCCAGCAGCCAAGACGCGACGTTCGGCTACACCTTC
clone size: few; V gene: TRBV30; J gene: TRBJ2-2; D gene: NA; CDR3 protein: CAWNRVEVAGELFF; CDR3 DNA: TGTGCCTGGAACCGAGTTGAAGTAGCCGGGGAGCTGTTTTTT
clone size: NA; V gene: TRBV2; J gene: TRBJ2-5; D gene: NA; CDR3 protein: CASTDTQETQYF; CDR3 DNA: TGTGCCAGCACGGACACCCAAGAGACCCAGTACTTC
clone size: few; V gene: TRBV28; J gene: TRBJ2-2; D gene: TRBD1; CDR3 protein: CASSSDRVFGELFF; CDR3 DNA: TGTGCCAGCAGTTCTGACAGGGTTTTCGGGGAGCTGTTTTTT
clone size: many; V gene: TRBV4-3; J gene: TRBJ1-4; D gene: NA; CDR3 protein: CASSRSPVSGEKLFF; CDR3 DNA: TGCGCCAGCAGCCGTTCCCCGGTCTCGGGTGAAAAACTGTTTTTT
clone size: NA; V gene: TRBV18; J gene: TRBJ1-3; D gene: NA; CDR3 protein: CASSPPGTGNTIYF; CDR3 DNA: TGTGCCAGCTCACCACCGGGCACCGGAAACACCATATATTTT
clone size: few; V gene: TRBV13; J gene: TRBJ1-1; D gene: NA; CDR3 protein: CASSPLWVGNTEAFF; CDR3 DNA: TGTGCCAGCAGCCCCTTATGGGTAGGGAACACTGAAGCTTTCTTT
clone size: many; V gene: TRBV4-3; J gene: TRBJ1-1; D gene: NA; CDR3 protein: CASSQDSGVGTEAFF; CDR3 DNA: TGCGCCAGCAGCCAAGATAGCGGGGTGGGGACTGAAGCTTTCTTT